Sequencing of this TCR beta chain was carried out in a study of blood T cell repertoires in COVID-19. Study information: Both acute and convalescent COVID-19 samples were obtained from the United States, Italy and Spain. From T cells, B-cell-depleted T cells, or PBMCs came the material, which was cDNA or gDNA.

Seattle patients were enrolled during active infection and followed longitudinally. Methods used by the authors: Nucleated cell counts were estimated from reference gene primer amplification. Here immunoSEQ multiplex PCR was the method, and the copy in TCRdb shows in-frame clones only, minus some. That table furnishes V, J and clone size, whereas the DNA furnished D and trimming. Of around 200,000 clones listed, around 84% are singletons. Germline-derived CDR1 and CDR2 are SGHTS and YDEGEE. This CDR3 is 11 amino acids long. Deletions cut 7 bases from V and 4 bases from J, with 8 bases between. The sequence was obtained from a woman between 70 and 85 years old with COVID-19, enrolled during active disease. Material: peripheral blood. The chain couples TRBV5-8 to TRBJ1-2, with TRBD1 as a possible D gene (5 bases). The chain's CDR3 is CASGGIYGYTF. The CDR3 DNA is TGTGCCAGCGGGGGGATCTATGGCTACACCTTC.